This TCR beta chain was identified during a study of post-analysis software for immune sequencing data. Study-wide context: The courses of disease that were included comprised relapsing-remitting, secondary progressive and progressive-relapsing multiple sclerosis.

General observations from the study: TRBV segments more frequent in patients than in controls numbered about five and included TRBV5-6, TRBV5-1 and TRBV20-1.

Points on this clonotype: What it binds is not known.

Unique molecular identifiers had been added to the TCR beta cDNA libraries. Input amounts of 1 to 10 million T cells were used. These gave around 500,000 cDNA molecules, so each molecule approximated one T cell. TCRdb re-derived calls from the PCR reads in MiXCR, one entry per CDR3 protein. Found here are almost 700,000 distinct CDR3 sequences, roughly three fifths of them singletons; the top ten hold approximately 10%. This CDR3 has 17 amino acids. From germline, CDR1 is SGHRS and CDR2 YFSETQ. V dropped 4 bases and J dropped 4; count of bases not matched to a gene: 13. Sequenced sample: blood. This chain links TRBV5-1 with TRBJ2-1; TRBD2 matches 8 bases. This receptor was obtained from a girl aged 2-10 years with multiple sclerosis. This CDR3 is CASSARPAGVSYNEQFF. The CDR3 nucleotides read TGCGCCAGCAGCGCGCGCCCAGCGGGAGTCTCGTACAATGAGCAGTTCTTC.